The entry below describes one T cell receptor (beta chain). V lost 3 bases, J lost 5 bases, and 14 bases lay in between. The CDR3 has 14 residues. Per the germline V gene, CDR1 is DFQATT and CDR2 is SNEGSKA (reference sequence). This sample was taken from a study of blood T cell repertoires in COVID-19. Study at large: T cells, B-cell-depleted T cells, or PBMCs provided the cDNA or gDNA that served as material.

Source study methods: Amplifying reference gene primers gave estimates of nucleated cell counts. TCRdb's copy holds only in-frame clones and misses some; the assay was immunoSEQ multiplex PCR. V and J calls and clone size are copied from that table; D and trimming were computed from the DNA. The sample includes just over 300,000 clones, 87% of them seen just once. This clonotype was sampled from a man younger than 30 with active or convalescent COVID-19. The specimen sequenced was peripheral blood. This chain links TRBV20-1 with TRBJ2-1, with D maybe TRBD2 (5 bases). The CDR3 protein is CSASSGSAHNEQFF. CDR3 DNA: TGCAGTGCTAGTAGTGGGAGTGCCCACAATGAGCAGTTCTTC.